Here is one T cell receptor (beta chain) with its context. The data were obtained in a study of T cell changes during pregnancy in multiple sclerosis. The CDR3 is 11 amino acids. The germline CDR1 and CDR2 sequences are DFQATT and SNEGSKA (reference sequence). V lost 4 bases and J 5 bases, leaving 8 bases between the germline ends. Sequencing was performed with immunoSEQ multiplex PCR; in TCRdb, only in-frame clones are kept and a portion is missing. Counted here are fewer than 45,000 clones, roughly 92% occurring once; the ten biggest clones make up about 0.73%. The receptor was isolated from a female donor with multiple sclerosis, enrolled in a pregnancy study. The sequencing here drew on CD4+ T cells from peripheral blood mononuclear cells, taken in the first trimester of pregnancy. This rearrangement joins TRBV20-1 to TRBJ2-5; possibly TRBD1 for D (6 bases). The CDR3 region has the DNA TGCAGTGCTACTAGGGGGGAGACCCAGTACTTC. Protein: CSATRGETQYF.